These 6 T cell receptor beta chains originate from one sample sequenced in a study of vaccination effects on CD4 cells after COVID-19. Sequencing in the ViraFEST assay came after antigen-specific CD4+ T cells had been expanded with viral peptide pools, which were used to stimulate PBMC. Culturing for about 9 days preceded CD4+ T cell isolation. Among the vaccine recipients, none had a prior SARS-CoV-2 infection, and nucleocapsid antibodies were negative. Antigen specificity for these receptors is unknown. The protocol was immunoSEQ multiplex PCR, while the TCRdb copy is restricted to in-frame clones and leaves out a portion. The profile shows 77,000 or so clones, about 78% of them singletons. Sequenced here: CD4+ T cells from PBMCs cultured with SARS-CoV-2 spike peptides, sampled before COVID-19 vaccination. The receptors were sampled from a human donor who received a COVID-19 vaccine.

This clone turned up a few times. Different DNA sequences within this sample yield the same CDR3. J is TRBJ2-3 and V is TRBV5-1; D gene uncertain. The V and J ends lost 2 bases and 2 bases respectively, with 3 bases between them. Germline CDR1 is SGHRS and CDR2 is YFSETQ. The CDR3 is 12 amino acids. CDR3 sequence: CASSLTTDTQYF. DNA for the CDR3: TGCGCCAGCAGCTTAACCACAGATACGCAGTATTTT.

The genes are TRBV7-2 and TRBJ1-1; D uncertain. The germline CDR1 and CDR2 sequences are SGHTA and FQGNSA. The V end lost 1 base, the J end lost 4 bases, and 10 bases lay between the germline ends. The CDR3 has 14 amino acids. The CDR3: CASSLGQIFTEAFF. The DNA for the CDR3 is TGTGCCAGCAGCTTAGGGCAGATTTTCACTGAAGCTTTCTTT.

V usage is TRBV6-1 and J usage is TRBJ1-5; D remains unclear. This CDR3 has 16 amino acids. Deletions cut 1 base from V and 2 bases from J, with 12 bases between. The germline gives CDR1 MNHNS, CDR2 SASEGT. CDR3 DNA: TGTGCCAGCAGTGAAGTATTTTCTGGGGGCAATCAGCCCCAGCATTTT. This encodes CASSEVFSGGNQPQHF.

In this sample, this clone turned up a few times. The genes are TRBV5-1 and TRBJ1-2, with D perhaps matching TRBD1 (5 bases). This CDR3 contains 13 residues. Germline V lookup: CDR1 SGHRS, CDR2 YFSETQ. Trimming stripped 3 bases from V and 8 bases from J, with 14 bases between. The CDR3 sequence is CASSYTGPAGYTF. DNA of the CDR3: TGCGCCAGCAGCTATACAGGCCCAGCGGGCTACACCTTC. Looking up the rest from reference TRBV5-1 and TRBJ1-2 gives the full variable domain: KAGVTQTPRYLIKTRGQQVTLSCSPISGHRSVSWYQQTPGQGLQFLFEYFSETQRNKGNFPGRFSGRQFSNSRSEMNVSTLELGDSALYLCASSYTGPAGYTFGSGTRLTVV.

This clone occurred once. The genes are TRBV9 and TRBJ1-2; TRBD1 is a possible D gene (5 bases). Germline values: CDR1 SGDLS, CDR2 YYNGEE. CDR3 length: 14 amino acids. Trimming stripped 0 bases from V and 4 bases from J, with 10 bases between. The CDR3 loop is CASSVESGIYGYTF. The CDR3 nucleotides read TGTGCCAGCAGCGTAGAGTCAGGGATCTATGGCTACACCTTC. The full variable domain, with the rest looked up from reference TRBV9 and TRBJ1-2, is DSGVTQTPKHLITATGQRVTLRCSPRSGDLSVYWYQQSLDQGLQFLIQYYNGEERAKGNILERFSAQQFPDLHSELNLSSLELGDSALYFCASSVESGIYGYTFGSGTRLTVV.

The chain links TRBV10-2 to TRBJ2-5, with 10 bases fitting TRBD2. The germline V gene has CDR1 WSHSY and CDR2 SAAADI. With V trimmed by 4 bases and J by 5 bases, 4 bases remained unmatched. The CDR3 totals 14 residues. In DNA form, the CDR3 reads TGCGCCAGCAGTGGGGCGACTAGCGGGGAGACCCAGTACTTC. Protein: CASSGATSGETQYF.